This T cell receptor beta chain was recovered during a study of shared clonotypes between healthy human individuals. Using immunoSEQ multiplex PCR, the repertoire was profiled, and TCRdb retains in-frame clones only, with some absent. The sample yields fewer than 3 million clones, approximately 90% seen once. The clonotype originates from a young man in good health. Some clones in this sample may be carry-over from other donors' samples. Sequencing was performed on naive CD4+ T cells from PBMCs. The sample's subset: CD45RA+ positively selected.

This CDR3 is CASTRTLAGNTIYF. CDR3 coding DNA: TGTGCCAGCACCCGGACGCTGGCTGGAAACACCATATATTTT. This rearrangement joins TRBV6-6 to TRBJ1-3; D is undetermined. The CDR3 contains 14 residues. Trimming took 7 bases from V and 2 from J, leaving 12 bases between them. Germline lookup yields CDR1 MNHNY and CDR2 SVGAGI (reference sequence).